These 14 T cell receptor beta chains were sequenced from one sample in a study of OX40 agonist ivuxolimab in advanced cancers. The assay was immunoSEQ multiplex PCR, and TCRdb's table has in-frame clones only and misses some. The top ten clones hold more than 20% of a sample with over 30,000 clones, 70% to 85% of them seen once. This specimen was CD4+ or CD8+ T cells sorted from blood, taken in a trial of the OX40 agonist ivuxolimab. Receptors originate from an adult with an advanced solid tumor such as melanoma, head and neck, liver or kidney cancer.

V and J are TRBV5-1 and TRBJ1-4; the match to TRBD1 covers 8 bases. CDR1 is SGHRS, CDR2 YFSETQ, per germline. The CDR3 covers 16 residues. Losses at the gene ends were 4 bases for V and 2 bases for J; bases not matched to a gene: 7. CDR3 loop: CASSSGQGATNEKLFF. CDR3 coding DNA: TGCGCCAGCAGCAGTGGACAGGGCGCTACTAATGAAAAACTGTTTTTT.

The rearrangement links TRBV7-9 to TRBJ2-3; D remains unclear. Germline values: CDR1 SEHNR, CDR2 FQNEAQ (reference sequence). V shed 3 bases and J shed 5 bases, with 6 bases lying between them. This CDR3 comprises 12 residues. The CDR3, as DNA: TGTGCCAGCAGCTTCGTAGTAGATACGCAGTATTTT. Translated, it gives CASSFVVDTQYF.

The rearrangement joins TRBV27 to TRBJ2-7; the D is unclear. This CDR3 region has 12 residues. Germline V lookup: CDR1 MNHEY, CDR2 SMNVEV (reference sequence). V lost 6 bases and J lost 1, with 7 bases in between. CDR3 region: CASRPHSYEQYF. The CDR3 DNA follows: TGTGCCAGCAGACCCCATTCCTACGAGCAGTACTTC.

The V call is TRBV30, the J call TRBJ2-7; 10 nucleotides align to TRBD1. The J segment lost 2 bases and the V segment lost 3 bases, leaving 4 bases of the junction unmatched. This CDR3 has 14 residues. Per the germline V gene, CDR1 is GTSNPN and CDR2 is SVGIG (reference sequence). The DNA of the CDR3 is TGTGCCTGGAGCGCCGGGACAGGGGCCTACGAGCAGTACTTC. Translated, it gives CAWSAGTGAYEQYF.

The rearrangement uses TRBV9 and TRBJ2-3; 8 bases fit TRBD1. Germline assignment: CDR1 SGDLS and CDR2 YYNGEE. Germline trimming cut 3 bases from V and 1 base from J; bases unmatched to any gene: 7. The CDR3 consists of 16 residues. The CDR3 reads CASSDYGQGGTDTQYF. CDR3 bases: TGTGCCAGCAGCGATTACGGACAGGGAGGCACAGATACGCAGTATTTT.

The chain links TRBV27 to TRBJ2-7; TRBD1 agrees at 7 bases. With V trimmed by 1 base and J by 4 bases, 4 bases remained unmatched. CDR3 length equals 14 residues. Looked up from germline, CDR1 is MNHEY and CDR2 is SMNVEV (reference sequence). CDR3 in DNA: TGTGCCAGCAGTTTATACAGGGGTACTTACGAGCAGTACTTC. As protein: CASSLYRGTYEQYF.

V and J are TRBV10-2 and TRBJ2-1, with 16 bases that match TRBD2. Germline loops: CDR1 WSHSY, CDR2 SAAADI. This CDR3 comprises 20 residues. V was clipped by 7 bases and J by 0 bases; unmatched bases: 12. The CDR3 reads CASIPGTSGGAKGSYNEQFF. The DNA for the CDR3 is TGCGCCAGCATTCCTGGGACTAGCGGGGGGGCCAAGGGCTCCTACAATGAGCAGTTCTTC.

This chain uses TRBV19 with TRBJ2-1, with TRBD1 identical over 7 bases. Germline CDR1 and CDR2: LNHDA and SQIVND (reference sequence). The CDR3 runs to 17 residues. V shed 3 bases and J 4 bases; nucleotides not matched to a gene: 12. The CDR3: CASSITLGDRHYNEQFF. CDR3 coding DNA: TGTGCCAGTAGTATTACGCTGGGGGACAGACATTACAATGAGCAGTTCTTC.

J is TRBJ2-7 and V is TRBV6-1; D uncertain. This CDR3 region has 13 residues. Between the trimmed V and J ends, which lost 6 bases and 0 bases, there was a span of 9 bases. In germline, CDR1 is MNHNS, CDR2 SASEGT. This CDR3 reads CASSPGSSYEQYF. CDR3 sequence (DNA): TGTGCCAGCAGCCCGGGTAGCTCCTACGAGCAGTACTTC.

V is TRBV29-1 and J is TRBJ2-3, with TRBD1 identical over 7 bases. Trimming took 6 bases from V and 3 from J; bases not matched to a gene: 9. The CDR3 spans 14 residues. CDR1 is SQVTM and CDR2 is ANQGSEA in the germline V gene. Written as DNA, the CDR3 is TGCAGCGTCCAGACAGGGCTCCCTACAGATACGCAGTATTTT. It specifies CSVQTGLPTDTQYF.

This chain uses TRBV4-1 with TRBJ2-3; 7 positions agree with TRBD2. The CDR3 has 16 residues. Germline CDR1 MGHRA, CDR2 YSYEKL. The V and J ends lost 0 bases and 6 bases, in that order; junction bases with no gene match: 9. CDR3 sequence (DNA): TGCGCCAGCAGCCAAGATTGGACTAGTTTCACGGATACGCAGTATTTT. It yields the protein CASSQDWTSFTDTQYF.

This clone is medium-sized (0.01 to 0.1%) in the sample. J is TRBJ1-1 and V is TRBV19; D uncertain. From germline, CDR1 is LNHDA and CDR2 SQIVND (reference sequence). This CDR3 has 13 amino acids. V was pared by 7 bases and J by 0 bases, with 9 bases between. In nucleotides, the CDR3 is TGTGCCAGTATAGAGGCTTTGAACACTGAAGCTTTCTTT. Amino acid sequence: CASIEALNTEAFF.

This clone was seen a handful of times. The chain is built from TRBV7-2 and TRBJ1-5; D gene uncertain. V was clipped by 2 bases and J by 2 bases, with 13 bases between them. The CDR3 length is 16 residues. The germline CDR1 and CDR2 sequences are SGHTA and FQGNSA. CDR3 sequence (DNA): TGTGCCAGCAGCTTATTTGGGTTTGGAGGCAATCAGCCCCAGCATTTT. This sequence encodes CASSLFGFGGNQPQHF.

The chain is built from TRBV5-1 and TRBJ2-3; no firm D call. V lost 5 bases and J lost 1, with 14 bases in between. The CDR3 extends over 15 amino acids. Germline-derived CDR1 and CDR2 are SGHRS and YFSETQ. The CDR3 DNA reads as TGCGCCAGCAGTACCGTCGGCGGACGCACAGATACGCAGTATTTT. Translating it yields CASSTVGGRTDTQYF.